A selection of T cell receptor beta chains follows, all from one sample in a study of immune evolution from preneoplasia to lung adenocarcinoma. Some clones are missing from TCRdb's copy, which holds only in-frame ones; the method was immunoSEQ multiplex PCR. Here the sample spans around 7,000 clones, roughly 74% being singletons. Source material: FFPE atypical adenomatous hyperplasia tissue from the lung. Receptors originate from a donor at least 70 years old with lung adenocarcinoma. Some clones in this sample may be carry-over from other donors' samples. Both conserved end residues are part of each CDR3. Fields, in order: D gene, clone size, J gene, V gene, CDR3 DNA, CDR3 protein. The D gene is left open where the match is weak. A clone size is listed for some rows: how often the clone was seen (once, few, many), or a class if it is expanded.

d_call: .
clone_size: .
j_call: TRBJ1-5
v_call: TRBV6-1
cdr3_nt: TGTGCCAGCAGTGAAGTTCAGCCCCAGCATTTT
cdr3_aa: CASSEVQPQHF

d_call: TRBD1
clone_size: few
j_call: TRBJ1-3
v_call: TRBV6-6
cdr3_nt: TGTGCCAGCGGGACAGGGGCCAATCGGGGAAACACCATATATTTT
cdr3_aa: CASGTGANRGNTIYF

d_call: TRBD1
clone_size: few
j_call: TRBJ2-1
v_call: TRBV7-3
cdr3_nt: TGTGCCAGCAGCTTTCGACAGGGGGTTTTCGATGAGCAGTTCTTC
cdr3_aa: CASSFRQGVFDEQFF

d_call: TRBD1
clone_size: .
j_call: TRBJ1-1
v_call: TRBV6-1
cdr3_nt: TGTGCCAGCACCCGGACAGGGGAGACTGAAGCTTTCTTT
cdr3_aa: CASTRTGETEAFF

d_call: TRBD1
clone_size: .
j_call: TRBJ1-1
v_call: TRBV9
cdr3_nt: TGTGCCAGCAGCACGAGGGACAGCTTGAACACTGAAGCTTTCTTT
cdr3_aa: CASSTRDSLNTEAFF

d_call: .
clone_size: .
j_call: TRBJ1-2
v_call: TRBV25-1
cdr3_nt: TGTGCCAGCAGGGCGGCAGGTGCATCTTTTTTC
cdr3_aa: CASRAAGASFF

d_call: .
clone_size: .
j_call: TRBJ1-3
v_call: TRBV5-1
cdr3_nt: TGCGCCAGCAGCTTGGGGGTAGCCTCTGGAAACACCATATATTTT
cdr3_aa: CASSLGVASGNTIYF

d_call: .
clone_size: .
j_call: TRBJ2-1
v_call: TRBV2
cdr3_nt: TGTGCCAGCGCCGGGACACGAAACTTGGGGGAGCAGTTCTTC
cdr3_aa: CASAGTRNLGEQFF

d_call: TRBD1
clone_size: .
j_call: TRBJ2-1
v_call: TRBV6-5
cdr3_nt: TGTGCCAGCAGTTACTTGGGACAGGGCAATGAGCAGTTCTTC
cdr3_aa: CASSYLGQGNEQFF

d_call: .
clone_size: .
j_call: TRBJ1-1
v_call: TRBV5-6
cdr3_nt: TGTGCCAGCAGCTTCGACGTTACTGAAGCTTTCTTT
cdr3_aa: CASSFDVTEAFF

d_call: .
clone_size: few
j_call: TRBJ1-2
v_call: TRBV2
cdr3_nt: TGTGCCAGCAGCGCCGACAGCCTATATGGCTACACCTTC
cdr3_aa: CASSADSLYGYTF

d_call: .
clone_size: .
j_call: TRBJ2-1
v_call: TRBV20-1
cdr3_nt: TGCAGTGCTAGAACTAGGAATGAGCAGTTCTTC
cdr3_aa: CSARTRNEQFF

d_call: .
clone_size: .
j_call: TRBJ1-3
v_call: TRBV5-1
cdr3_nt: TGCGCCAGCAGCGTTGGACAGTCTGGAAACACCATATATTTT
cdr3_aa: CASSVGQSGNTIYF

d_call: TRBD1
clone_size: .
j_call: TRBJ1-3
v_call: TRBV18
cdr3_nt: TGTGCCAGCTCACAGGGGACAGGGGATGGAAACACCATATATTTT
cdr3_aa: CASSQGTGDGNTIYF

d_call: .
clone_size: .
j_call: TRBJ1-1
v_call: TRBV4-1
cdr3_nt: TGCGCCAGCAGCCAAGAGCGTCAGGGATCACGCGGGGCTTTCTTT
cdr3_aa: CASSQERQGSRGAFF